The 14 T cell receptor beta chains listed next were all sequenced from one sample in a study of OX40 agonist ivuxolimab in advanced cancers. Clones were sequenced by immunoSEQ multiplex PCR, and TCRdb holds only the in-frame ones, with some missing. The sample shows about 45,000 clones, 70% to 90% of them seen only once. The starting material was CD4+ or CD8+ T cells sorted from blood, obtained in a trial of the OX40 agonist ivuxolimab. These receptors were taken from an adult with an advanced solid tumor such as melanoma, head and neck, liver or kidney cancer.

The chain has TRBV29-1 and TRBJ1-2; unclear D gene. Between the trimmed V and J ends, which lost 5 bases and 3 bases, there was a span of 16 bases. The CDR3 extends over 14 amino acids. Germline CDR1 and CDR2: SQVTM and ANQGSEA. CDR3 sequence: CSVNLRNGDYGYTF. DNA for the CDR3: TGCAGCGTTAATTTGCGTAATGGGGACTATGGCTACACCTTC.

The rearrangement links TRBV5-5 to TRBJ1-2; D is unresolved. The CDR3 contains 12 residues. The germline V and J ends were trimmed by 0 bases and 8 bases, with 8 bases remaining between them. CDR1 is SGHKS, CDR2 YYEKEE, per germline (reference sequence). CDR3 sequence reads: CASSLGPSGYTF. CDR3 coding DNA: TGTGCCAGCAGCTTGGGCCCGAGCGGCTACACCTTC.

A single count supports this clone. In DNA, the CDR3 is TGTGCCAGCAGCTTGCCCGGCCCCTACGAGCAGTACTTC. Translated, it gives CASSLPGPYEQYF. The chain uses TRBV5-6 and TRBJ2-7; D gene unclear. Between the trimmed V and J ends, which lost 1 base and 2 bases, there was a span of 7 bases. Per the germline V gene, CDR1 is SGHDT and CDR2 is YYEEEE. This CDR3 contains 13 residues.

The chain employs TRBV27 and TRBJ1-1, with TRBD1 as a possible D gene (6 bases). Germline V gives CDR1 MNHEY, CDR2 SMNVEV (reference sequence). The CDR3 is 14 amino acids. V lost 5 bases and J lost 1, with 11 bases in between. The CDR3 region is CASSPTGRNTEAFF. In DNA, the CDR3 is TGTGCCAGCAGTCCAACAGGGCGGAACACTGAAGCTTTCTTT.

The chain couples TRBV18 to TRBJ2-3, with D tentatively TRBD1 (5 bases). The CDR3 runs to 15 residues. CDR1 is KGHSH, CDR2 LQKENI, per germline. Between the trimmed V and J ends, which lost 5 bases and 2 bases, there was a span of 14 bases. The CDR3 DNA reads TGTGCCAGCTCAGAAACAGGAGTACCCACAGATACGCAGTATTTT. It is translated as CASSETGVPTDTQYF.

The chain is built from TRBV27 and TRBJ2-6, with 7 nucleotides matching TRBD2. The germline gives CDR1 MNHEY, CDR2 SMNVEV (reference sequence). This CDR3 is 19 amino acids long. Losses at the gene ends were 3 bases for V and 3 bases for J; bases not matched to a gene: 14. The CDR3 spells CASSLIFRVREYGANVLTF. CDR3 nucleotide sequence: TGTGCCAGCAGTTTGATATTCCGCGTGCGGGAGTATGGGGCCAACGTCCTGACTTTC.

The chain is built from TRBV6-5 and TRBJ1-2; the D gene is possibly TRBD1 (6 bases). Between the trimmed V and J ends, which lost 7 bases and 10 bases, there was a span of 19 bases. CDR3 length equals 13 residues. CDR1 MNHEY and CDR2 SVGAGI come from the germline V gene. The CDR3: CASKGGRYLDYTF. CDR3 nucleotides: TGTGCCAGCAAGGGGGGGAGGTATCTGGACTACACCTTC.

This clone was detected only once. V usage is TRBV25-1 and J usage is TRBJ2-5, with D possibly matching TRBD1 (6 bases). With 3 bases removed from V and 5 bases from J, the gap between germline ends came to 13 bases. The CDR3 is 14 residues long. Germline CDR1 and CDR2: MGHDK and SYGVNS. This CDR3 is CASSDPGEYETQYF. CDR3 DNA sequence: TGTGCCAGCAGTGACCCAGGGGAGTACGAGACCCAGTACTTC.

The chain combines TRBV19 with TRBJ1-2; 10 nucleotides align to TRBD1. Trimming at V came to 5 bases and at J to 4 bases, leaving 4 bases not matched to a gene. Germline lookup yields CDR1 LNHDA and CDR2 SQIVND (reference sequence). The CDR3 is made up of 14 amino acids. CDR3 residues: CASSDRGHGYGYTF. CDR3 DNA: TGTGCCAGTAGTGACAGGGGGCATGGCTATGGCTACACCTTC.

The chain has TRBV27 and TRBJ1-5; D gene uncertain. The V end lost 1 base, the J end lost 5 bases, and 12 bases lay between the germline ends. The CDR3 spans 15 residues. CDR1 is MNHEY, CDR2 SMNVEV, per germline (reference sequence). CDR3 amino acids: CASSLFLGADQPQHF. In DNA form, the CDR3 reads TGTGCCAGCAGTTTATTCCTGGGCGCCGATCAGCCCCAGCATTTT.

This chain connects TRBV2 to TRBJ2-2; TRBD2 matches at 14 bases. V was clipped by 6 bases and J by 3 bases; unmatched bases: 9. Germline V gene sequence: CDR1 SNHLY, CDR2 FYNNEI. This CDR3 has 18 residues. The CDR3 loop reads CASSETSGGAPDTGELFF. For the CDR3, the DNA is TGTGCCAGCAGCGAGACTAGCGGGGGGGCCCCGGACACCGGGGAGCTGTTTTTT.

The gene calls are TRBV30 and TRBJ1-1; tentatively, D is TRBD1 (5 bases). Germline CDR1 GTSNPN, CDR2 SVGIG (reference sequence). This CDR3 has 12 amino acids. CDR3 in amino acids: CGGEGMNTEAFF. CDR3 in DNA: TGTGGAGGGGAGGGAATGAACACTGAAGCTTTCTTT. Based on the CDR3 plus reference TRBV30 and TRBJ1-1, the full variable domain is SQTIHQWPATLVQPVGSPLSLECTVEGTSNPNLYWYRQAAGRGLQLLFYSVGIGQISSEVPQNLSASRPQDRQFILSSKKLLLSDSGFYLCGGEGMNTEAFFGQGTRLTVV.

The J gene is TRBJ1-2, the V gene TRBV7-9, with D hard to call. V dropped 4 bases and J dropped 8 bases, with 17 bases sitting between them. This CDR3 is 14 amino acids long. Germline CDR1 is SEHNR and CDR2 is FQNEAQ (reference sequence). DNA for the CDR3: TGTGCCAGCAGCTATAGTGGTCGGGAAGACGGCTACACCTTC. Translated, it gives CASSYSGREDGYTF.

The CDR3 region has the DNA TGCGCCAGCAGCCAAGGGGGACTTAGGGAGGTAGGATCCTACGAGCAGTACTTC. It codes for CASSQGGLREVGSYEQYF. The rearrangement uses TRBV4-1 and TRBJ2-7, with D maybe TRBD2 (6 bases). V was trimmed by 1 base and J by 1 base, leaving 20 bases between them. This CDR3 region has 18 residues. Germline CDR1 MGHRA, CDR2 YSYEKL.